Detailed here is one T cell receptor beta chain. This sample was taken from a study of OX40 agonist ivuxolimab in advanced cancers. Looking at the study overall: In three patients, partial responses were observed, one with hepatocellular carcinoma and two with cutaneous melanoma.

CDR3 length equals 14 residues. CDR1 and CDR2 from the germline V gene are SGHNT and YENEEA. Trimming shortened V by 2 bases and J by 7 bases, and 13 bases separated the two germline ends. Assay used: immunoSEQ multiplex PCR; TCRdb lists only in-frame clones, some missing. The sample includes approximately 13,000 clones, about 90% seen only once; the top ten take around 67%. The TCR originated in an adult with an advanced solid tumor such as melanoma, head and neck, liver or kidney cancer. V usage is TRBV11-3 and J usage is TRBJ2-3; D may be TRBD2 (6 bases). Sequencing was performed on CD4+ or CD8+ T cells sorted from blood, taken in a trial of the OX40 agonist ivuxolimab. DNA for the CDR3: TGTGCCAGCAGCTTACCCTGGACTAATAATACGCAGTATTTT. This translates into CASSLPWTNNTQYF.